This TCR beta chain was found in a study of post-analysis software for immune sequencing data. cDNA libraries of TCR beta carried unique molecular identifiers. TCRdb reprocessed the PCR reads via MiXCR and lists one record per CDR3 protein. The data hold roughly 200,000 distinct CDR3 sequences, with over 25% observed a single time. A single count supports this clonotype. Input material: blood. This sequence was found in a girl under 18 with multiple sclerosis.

The CDR3 is CSARAGTGGFYEQYF. The DNA for the CDR3 is TGCAGTGCTAGGGCCGGGACAGGGGGCTTCTACGAGCAGTACTTC. The chain is built from TRBV20-1 and TRBJ2-7; TRBD1 agrees at 12 bases. This CDR3 is 15 amino acids long. CDR1 and CDR2 from the germline V gene are DFQATT and SNEGSKA (reference sequence). The V gene end was trimmed by 3 bases and the J gene end by 3 bases; junction bases not matched to a gene: 6.